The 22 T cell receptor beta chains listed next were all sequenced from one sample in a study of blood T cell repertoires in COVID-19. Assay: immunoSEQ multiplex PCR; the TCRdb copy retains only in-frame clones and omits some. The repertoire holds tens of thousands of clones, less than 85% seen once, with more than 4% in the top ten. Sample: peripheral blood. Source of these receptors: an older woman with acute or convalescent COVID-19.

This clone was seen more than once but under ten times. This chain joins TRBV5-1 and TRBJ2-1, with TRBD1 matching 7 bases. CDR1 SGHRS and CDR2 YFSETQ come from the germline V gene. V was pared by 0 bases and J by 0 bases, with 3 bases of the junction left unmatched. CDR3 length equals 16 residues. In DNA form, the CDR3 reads TGCGCCAGCAGCTTGGTGGGACAGCTCTCCTACAATGAGCAGTTCTTC. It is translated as CASSLVGQLSYNEQFF.

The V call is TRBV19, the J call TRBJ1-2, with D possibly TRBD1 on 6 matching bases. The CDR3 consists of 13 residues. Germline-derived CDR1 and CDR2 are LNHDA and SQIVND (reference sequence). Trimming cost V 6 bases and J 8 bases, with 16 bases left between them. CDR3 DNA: TGTGCCAGTAGACAGGGTCTAGCAGGAGGCTACACCTTC. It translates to CASRQGLAGGYTF.

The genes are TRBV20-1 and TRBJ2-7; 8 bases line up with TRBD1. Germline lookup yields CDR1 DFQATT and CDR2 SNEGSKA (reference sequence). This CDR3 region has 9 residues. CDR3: CRRQGQQYF. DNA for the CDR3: TGCAGGCGACAGGGGCAGCAGTACTTC.

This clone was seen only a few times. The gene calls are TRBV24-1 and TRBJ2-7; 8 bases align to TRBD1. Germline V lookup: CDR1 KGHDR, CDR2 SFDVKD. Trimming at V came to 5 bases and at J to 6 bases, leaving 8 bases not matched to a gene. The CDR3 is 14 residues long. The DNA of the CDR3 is TGTGCCACCAGTGGTCAGGGGGCGCGGGGCGAGCAGTACTTC. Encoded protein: CATSGQGARGEQYF.

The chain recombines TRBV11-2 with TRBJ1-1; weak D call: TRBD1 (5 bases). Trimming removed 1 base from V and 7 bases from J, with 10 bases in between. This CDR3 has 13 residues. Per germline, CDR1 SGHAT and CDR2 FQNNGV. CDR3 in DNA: TGTGCCAGCAGCTTAGTAGGCGGGGGTGAAGCTTTCTTT. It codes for CASSLVGGGEAFF.

CDR3 region: CASSINLAAYEQYF. The CDR3 DNA reads as TGTGCCAGTAGTATAAATTTGGCCGCCTACGAGCAGTACTTC. The genes are TRBV19 and TRBJ2-7; D gene unclear. The CDR3 is 14 amino acids. The germline gives CDR1 LNHDA, CDR2 SQIVND (reference sequence). The V end was cut by 2 bases, the J end by 2 bases, with 10 bases between.

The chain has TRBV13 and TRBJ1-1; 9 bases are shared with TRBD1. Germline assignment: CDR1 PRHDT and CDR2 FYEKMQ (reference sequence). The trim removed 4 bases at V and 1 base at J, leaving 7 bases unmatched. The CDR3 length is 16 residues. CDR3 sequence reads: CASSSGQGLGNTEAFF. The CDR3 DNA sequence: TGTGCCAGCAGCTCGGGACAGGGTTTAGGGAACACTGAAGCTTTCTTT.

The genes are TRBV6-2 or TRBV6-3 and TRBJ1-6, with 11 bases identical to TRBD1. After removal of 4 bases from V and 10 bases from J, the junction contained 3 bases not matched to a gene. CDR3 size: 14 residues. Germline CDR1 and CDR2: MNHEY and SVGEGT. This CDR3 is CASSWGQGESPLHF. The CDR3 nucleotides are TGTGCCAGCAGTTGGGGACAGGGGGAATCACCCCTCCACTTT.

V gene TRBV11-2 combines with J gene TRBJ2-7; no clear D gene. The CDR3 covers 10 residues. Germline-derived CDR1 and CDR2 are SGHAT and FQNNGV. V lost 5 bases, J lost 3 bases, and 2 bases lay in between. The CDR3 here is CASSHYEQYF. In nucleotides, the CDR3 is TGTGCCAGCAGCCACTACGAGCAGTACTTC.

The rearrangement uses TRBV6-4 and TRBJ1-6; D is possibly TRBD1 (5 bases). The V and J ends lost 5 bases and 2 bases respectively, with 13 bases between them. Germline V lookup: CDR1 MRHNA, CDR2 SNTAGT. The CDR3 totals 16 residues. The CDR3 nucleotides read TGTGCCAGCAGTAGGACCCCGGGGGCCTATAATTCACCCCTCCACTTT. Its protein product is CASSRTPGAYNSPLHF.

In nucleotides, the CDR3 is TGTGCCAGCAGCTTGGATCCTTTCACCCTACCTTATGGCTACACCTTC. This encodes CASSLDPFTLPYGYTF. This chain joins TRBV5-8 and TRBJ1-2; D not resolved. CDR1 is SGHTS and CDR2 is YDEGEE in the germline V gene. This CDR3 contains 16 residues. V gave up 0 bases and J gave up 5 bases, with 17 bases separating them.

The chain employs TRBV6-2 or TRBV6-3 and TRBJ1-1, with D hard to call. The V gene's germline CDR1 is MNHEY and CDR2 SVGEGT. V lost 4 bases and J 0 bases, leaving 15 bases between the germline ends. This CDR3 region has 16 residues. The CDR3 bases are TGTGCCAGCAGTTTCACACAGCCCCAAATGAACACTGAAGCTTTCTTT. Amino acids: CASSFTQPQMNTEAFF.

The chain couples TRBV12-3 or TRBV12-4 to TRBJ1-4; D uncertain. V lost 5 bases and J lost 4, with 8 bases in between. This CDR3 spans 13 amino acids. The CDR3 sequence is CASSLGNNEKLFF. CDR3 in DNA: TGTGCCAGCAGTCTCGGGAATAATGAAAAACTGTTTTTT.

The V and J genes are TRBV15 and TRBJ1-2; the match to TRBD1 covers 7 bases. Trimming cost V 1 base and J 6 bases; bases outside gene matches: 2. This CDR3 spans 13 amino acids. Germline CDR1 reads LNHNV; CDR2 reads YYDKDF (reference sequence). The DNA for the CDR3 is TGTGCCACCAGCAGAGTAGGGGGCGATGGCTACACCTTC. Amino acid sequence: CATSRVGGDGYTF. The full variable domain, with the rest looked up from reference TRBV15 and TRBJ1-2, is DAMVIQNPRYQVTQFGKPVTLSCSQTLNHNVMYWYQQKSSQAPKLLFHYYDKDFNNEADTPDNFQSRRPNTSFCFLDIRSPGLGDTAMYLCATSRVGGDGYTFGSGTRLTVV.

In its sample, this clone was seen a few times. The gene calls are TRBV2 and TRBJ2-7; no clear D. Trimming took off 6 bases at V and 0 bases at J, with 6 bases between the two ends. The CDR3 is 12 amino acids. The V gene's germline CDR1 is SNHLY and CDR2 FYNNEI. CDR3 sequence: CASSRYSYEQYF. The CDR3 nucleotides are TGTGCCAGCAGCAGATACTCCTACGAGCAGTACTTC.

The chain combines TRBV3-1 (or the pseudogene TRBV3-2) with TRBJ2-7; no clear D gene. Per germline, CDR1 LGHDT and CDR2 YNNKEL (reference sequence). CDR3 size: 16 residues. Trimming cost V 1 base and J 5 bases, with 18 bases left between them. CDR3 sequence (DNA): TGTGCCAGCAGCCAAGGTCAGGTCCTTGGTTCTAACGAGCAGTACTTC. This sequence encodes CASSQGQVLGSNEQYF.

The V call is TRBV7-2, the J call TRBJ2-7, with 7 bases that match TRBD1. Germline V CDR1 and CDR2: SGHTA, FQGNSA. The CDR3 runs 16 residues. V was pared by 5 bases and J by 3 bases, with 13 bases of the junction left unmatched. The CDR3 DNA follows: TGTGCCAGCAGCCCGGGGTTAGGGGGCCCCAGCTACGAGCAGTACTTC. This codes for CASSPGLGGPSYEQYF.

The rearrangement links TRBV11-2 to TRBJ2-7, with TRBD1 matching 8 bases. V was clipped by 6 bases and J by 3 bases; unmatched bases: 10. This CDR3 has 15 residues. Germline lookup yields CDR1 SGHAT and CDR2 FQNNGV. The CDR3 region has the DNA TGTGCCAGCAGTCTAGGGGGACAGGCTATCTACGAGCAGTACTTC. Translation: CASSLGGQAIYEQYF.

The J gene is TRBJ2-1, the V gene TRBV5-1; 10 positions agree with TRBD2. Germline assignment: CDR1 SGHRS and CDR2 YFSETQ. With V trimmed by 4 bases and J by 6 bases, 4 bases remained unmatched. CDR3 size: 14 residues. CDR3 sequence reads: CASSPGTSANEQFF. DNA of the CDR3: TGCGCCAGCAGCCCCGGGACTAGCGCCAATGAGCAGTTCTTC. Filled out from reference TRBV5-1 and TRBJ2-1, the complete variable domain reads KAGVTQTPRYLIKTRGQQVTLSCSPISGHRSVSWYQQTPGQGLQFLFEYFSETQRNKGNFPGRFSGRQFSNSRSEMNVSTLELGDSALYLCASSPGTSANEQFFGPGTRLTVL.

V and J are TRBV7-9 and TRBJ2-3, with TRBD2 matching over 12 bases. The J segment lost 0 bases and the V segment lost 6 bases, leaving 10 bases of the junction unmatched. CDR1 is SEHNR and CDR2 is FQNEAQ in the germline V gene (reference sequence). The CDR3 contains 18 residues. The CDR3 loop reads CASRPLAGGRSSTDTQYF. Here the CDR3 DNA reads TGTGCCAGCAGGCCTCTAGCGGGGGGGCGGTCTAGCACAGATACGCAGTATTTT. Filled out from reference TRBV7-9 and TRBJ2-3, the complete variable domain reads DTGVSQNPRHKITKRGQNVTFRCDPISEHNRLYWYRQTLGQGPEFLTYFQNEAQLEKSRLLSDRFSAERPKGSFSTLEIQRTEQGDSAMYLCASRPLAGGRSSTDTQYFGPGTRLTVL.

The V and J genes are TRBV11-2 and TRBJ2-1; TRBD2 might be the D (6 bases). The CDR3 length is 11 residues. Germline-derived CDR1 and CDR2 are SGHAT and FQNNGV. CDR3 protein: CASRGYNEQFF. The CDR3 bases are TGTGCAAGCCGGGGGTACAATGAGCAGTTCTTC.

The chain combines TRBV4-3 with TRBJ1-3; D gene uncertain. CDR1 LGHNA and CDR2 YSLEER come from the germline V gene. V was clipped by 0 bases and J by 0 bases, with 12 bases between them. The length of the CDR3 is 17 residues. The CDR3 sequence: CASSQDLTRSSGNTIYF. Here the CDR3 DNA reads TGCGCCAGCAGCCAAGATCTTACCCGCAGCTCTGGAAACACCATATATTTT.